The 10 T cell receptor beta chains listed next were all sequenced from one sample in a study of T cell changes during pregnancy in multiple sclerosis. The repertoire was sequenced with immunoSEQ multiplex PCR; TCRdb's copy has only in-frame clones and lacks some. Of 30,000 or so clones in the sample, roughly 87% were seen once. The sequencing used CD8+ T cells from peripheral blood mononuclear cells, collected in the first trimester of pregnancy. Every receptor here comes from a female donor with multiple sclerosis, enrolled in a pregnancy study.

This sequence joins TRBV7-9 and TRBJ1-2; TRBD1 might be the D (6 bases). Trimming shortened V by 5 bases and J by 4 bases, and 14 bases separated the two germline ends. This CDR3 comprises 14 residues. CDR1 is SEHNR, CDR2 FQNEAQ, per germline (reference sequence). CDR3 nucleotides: TGTGCCAGCAGCCTCAACAGGGATGGCTATGGCTACACCTTC. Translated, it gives CASSLNRDGYGYTF.

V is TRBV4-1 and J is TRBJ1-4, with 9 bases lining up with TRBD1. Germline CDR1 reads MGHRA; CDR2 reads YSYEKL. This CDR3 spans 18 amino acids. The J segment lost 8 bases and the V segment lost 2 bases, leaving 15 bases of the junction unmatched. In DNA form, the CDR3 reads TGCGCCAGCAGCCAATATCCCGGTCCGGGACAGGGAGACGAAAAACTGTTTTTT. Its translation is CASSQYPGPGQGDEKLFF.

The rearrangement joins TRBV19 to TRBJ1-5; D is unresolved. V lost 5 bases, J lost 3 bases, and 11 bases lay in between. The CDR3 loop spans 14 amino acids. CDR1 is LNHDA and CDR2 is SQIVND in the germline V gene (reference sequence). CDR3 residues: CASSYSAVNQPQHF. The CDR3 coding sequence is TGTGCCAGTAGTTACAGTGCTGTCAATCAGCCCCAGCATTTT.

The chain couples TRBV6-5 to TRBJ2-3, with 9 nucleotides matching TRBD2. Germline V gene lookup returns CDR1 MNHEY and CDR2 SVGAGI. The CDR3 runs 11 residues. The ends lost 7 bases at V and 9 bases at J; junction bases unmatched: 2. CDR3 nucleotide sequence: TGTGCCAGCATTCTAGCGGGGACGCAGTATTTT. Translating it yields CASILAGTQYF.

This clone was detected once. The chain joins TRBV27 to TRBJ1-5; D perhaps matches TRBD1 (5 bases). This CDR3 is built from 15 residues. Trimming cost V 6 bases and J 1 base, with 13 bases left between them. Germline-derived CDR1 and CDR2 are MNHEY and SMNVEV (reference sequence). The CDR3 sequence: CASRPAGRSNQPQHF. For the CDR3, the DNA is TGTGCCAGCAGGCCCGCGGGACGAAGCAATCAGCCCCAGCATTTT.

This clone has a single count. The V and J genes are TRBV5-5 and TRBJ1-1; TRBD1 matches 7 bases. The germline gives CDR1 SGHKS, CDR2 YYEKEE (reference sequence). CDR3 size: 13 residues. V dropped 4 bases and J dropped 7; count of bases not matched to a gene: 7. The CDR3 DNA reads TGTGCCAGCAGCATCGACAGGGCTTTTGAAGCTTTCTTT. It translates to CASSIDRAFEAFF.

CDR3 residues: CASSLHTEYNEQFF. The CDR3 bases are TGTGCCAGCAGTTTACATACAGAATACAATGAGCAGTTCTTC. The chain links TRBV27 to TRBJ2-1; no reliable D call. The CDR3 has 14 residues. CDR1 and CDR2 (germline): MNHEY, SMNVEV (reference sequence). V lost 2 bases and J 4 bases, leaving 9 bases between the germline ends.

CDR3 sequence reads: CASSLDLDLAGPTDTQYF. In nucleotides, the CDR3 is TGTGCCAGCAGCCTAGACCTAGATTTAGCGGGACCCACAGATACGCAGTATTTT. V and J are TRBV7-9 and TRBJ2-3, with TRBD2 matching over 8 bases. Trimming took 5 bases from V and 2 from J; bases not matched to a gene: 15. The CDR3 consists of 18 residues. Germline lookup yields CDR1 SEHNR and CDR2 FQNEAQ (reference sequence).

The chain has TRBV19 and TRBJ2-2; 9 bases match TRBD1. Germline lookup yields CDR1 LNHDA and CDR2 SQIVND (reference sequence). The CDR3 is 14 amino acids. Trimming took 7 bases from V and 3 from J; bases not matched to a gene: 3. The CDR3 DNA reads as TGTGCCAGTAAGGGGACAGGGCACACCGGGGAGCTGTTTTTT. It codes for CASKGTGHTGELFF.

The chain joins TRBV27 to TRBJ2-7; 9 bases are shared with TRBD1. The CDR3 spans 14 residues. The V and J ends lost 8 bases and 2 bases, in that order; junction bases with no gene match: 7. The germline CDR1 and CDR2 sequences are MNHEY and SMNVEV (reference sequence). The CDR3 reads CASRIQGATYEQYF. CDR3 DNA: TGTGCCAGCCGGATACAGGGGGCAACCTACGAGCAGTACTTC.